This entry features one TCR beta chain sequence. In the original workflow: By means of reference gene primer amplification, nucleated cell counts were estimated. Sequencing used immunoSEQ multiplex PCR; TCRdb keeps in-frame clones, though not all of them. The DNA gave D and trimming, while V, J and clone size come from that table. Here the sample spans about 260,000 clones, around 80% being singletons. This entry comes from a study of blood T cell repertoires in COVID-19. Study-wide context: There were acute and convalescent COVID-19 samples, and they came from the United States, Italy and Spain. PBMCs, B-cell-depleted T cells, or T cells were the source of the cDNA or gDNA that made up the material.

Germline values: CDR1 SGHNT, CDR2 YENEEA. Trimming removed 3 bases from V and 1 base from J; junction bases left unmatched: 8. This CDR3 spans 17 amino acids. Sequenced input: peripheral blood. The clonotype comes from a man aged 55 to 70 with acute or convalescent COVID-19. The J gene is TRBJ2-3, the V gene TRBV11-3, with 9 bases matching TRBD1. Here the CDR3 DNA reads TGTGCCAGCAGCTTGGGGACAGGGAGACTTGGCACAGATACGCAGTATTTT. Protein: CASSLGTGRLGTDTQYF.